This TCR beta chain was sequenced during a study of CD4+ T cells in melanoma. Study-wide findings and caveats: A reported correlation linked neoantigen-specific CD4+ T cells to CD8+, macrophage and B cell function. Reportedly, melanoma neoantigen-specific CD4+ T cells showed varied differentiation states.

A note on this clone: Its antigen is currently unknown.

Profiling relied on immunoSEQ multiplex PCR, and the TCRdb table lists in-frame clones only, not all of them. The sample holds over 45,000 clones, over 60% seen once. From germline, CDR1 is PRHDT and CDR2 FYEKMQ (reference sequence). This CDR3 is built from 15 residues. The V end lost 0 bases, the J end lost 1 base, and 10 bases lay between the germline ends. The TCR sequence derives from a human donor with melanoma. Sequenced material: tumor tissue. The chain links TRBV13 to TRBJ2-7, with D possibly being TRBD2 (7 bases). This CDR3 reads CASSLGRGASYEQYF. CDR3 nucleotides: TGTGCCAGCAGCTTAGGACGGGGGGCGTCCTACGAGCAGTACTTC. Together with reference TRBV13 and TRBJ2-7, the CDR3 gives the full variable domain: AAGVIQSPRHLIKEKRETATLKCYPIPRHDTVYWYQQGPGQDPQFLISFYEKMQSDKGSIPDRFSAQQFSDYHSELNMSSLELGDSALYFCASSLGRGASYEQYFGPGTRLTVT.